The rows below give T cell receptor beta chains drawn from one sample of a study of blood T cell repertoires in COVID-19. Profiled with immunoSEQ multiplex PCR; TCRdb holds only in-frame clones, not every one. The sample shows 210,000 or so clones, 89% of them seen only once. The material sequenced was peripheral blood. The receptors derive from a woman between 40 and 55 years old with acute or convalescent COVID-19. CDR3s include the opening cysteine and the closing phenylalanine or tryptophan. A D gene is named only where the DNA matches it firmly. Clone size, where shown, is once, few, many, or a class for clones that have expanded.

CDR3 DNA | CDR3 protein | D gene | clone size | J gene | V gene | CDR3 length
TGCGCCAGCAGTGACCCGGGGTCTTCTGGAAACACCATATATTTT | CASSDPGSSGNTIYF | - | - | TRBJ1-3 | TRBV10-2 | 15
TGTGCCACCTCAGAAAGCTCCTATAATTCACCCCTCCACTTT | CATSESSYNSPLHF | - | - | TRBJ1-6 | TRBV7-2 | 14
TGTGCCAGCAGCCGTAGACAGTTTAATTCACCCCTCCACTTT | CASSRRQFNSPLHF | - | - | TRBJ1-6 | TRBV14 | 14
TGTGCCAGCTCGCACACAGGGGCTAATGAAAAACTGTTTTTT | CASSHTGANEKLFF | TRBD1 | - | TRBJ1-4 | TRBV18 | 14
TGTGCCAGCAGCCCGAGCGGGGATACGCAGTATTTT | CASSPSGDTQYF | - | - | TRBJ2-3 | TRBV7-8 | 12
TGTGCCAGCAGCCCGGGAGGAGGAAACACCATATATTTT | CASSPGGGNTIYF | - | few | TRBJ1-3 | TRBV7-2 | 13
TGCGCCAGCACCCCGACAGGGTTTGATGGCTACACCTTC | CASTPTGFDGYTF | TRBD1 | - | TRBJ1-2 | TRBV5-1 | 13
TGTGCCAGCAGCCCCGGGACAGTAAATCAGCCCCAGCATTTT | CASSPGTVNQPQHF | TRBD1 | - | TRBJ1-5 | TRBV4-2 | 14
TGTGCCAGCTCACCCCCGGGGAACAATGAGCAGTTCTTC | CASSPPGNNEQFF | - | - | TRBJ2-1 | TRBV18 | 13
TGTGCCAGCAGCTTATTGGGCGAAAAACTGTTTTTT | CASSLLGEKLFF | - | - | TRBJ1-4 | TRBV7-8 | 12
TGTGCCAGCGATAGCGGGGGGTACCTTTCCACAGATACGCAGTATTTT | CASDSGGYLSTDTQYF | TRBD2 | - | TRBJ2-3 | TRBV2 | 16
TGTGCCAGCCTTGGACAGGGCGGCACTGAAGCTTTCTTT | CASLGQGGTEAFF | TRBD1 | - | TRBJ1-1 | TRBV6-5 | 13
TGTGCCAGCTTAGGGACAGGGGGGCCCTCCTACAATGAGCAGTTCTTC | CASLGTGGPSYNEQFF | TRBD1 | - | TRBJ2-1 | TRBV2 | 16
TGTGCCAGCAGCGTAGTGACAGACAAAGCTTTCTTT | CASSVVTDKAFF | - | - | TRBJ1-1 | TRBV9 | 12
TGTGCCAGCAGCCAAGATTTCCGCCAGGGGGACTATGGCTACACCTTC | CASSQDFRQGDYGYTF | TRBD1 | - | TRBJ1-2 | TRBV4-2 | 16